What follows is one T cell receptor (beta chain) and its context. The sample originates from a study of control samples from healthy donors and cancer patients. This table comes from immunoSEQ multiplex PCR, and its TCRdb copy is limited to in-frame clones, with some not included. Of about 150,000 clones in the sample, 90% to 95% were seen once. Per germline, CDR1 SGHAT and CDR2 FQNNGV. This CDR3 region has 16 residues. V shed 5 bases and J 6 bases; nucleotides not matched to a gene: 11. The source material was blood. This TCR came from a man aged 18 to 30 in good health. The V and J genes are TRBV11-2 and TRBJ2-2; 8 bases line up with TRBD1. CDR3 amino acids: CASSPGQAVRAGELFF. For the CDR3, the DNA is TGTGCCAGCAGCCCGGGACAGGCAGTTCGGGCCGGGGAGCTGTTTTTT.